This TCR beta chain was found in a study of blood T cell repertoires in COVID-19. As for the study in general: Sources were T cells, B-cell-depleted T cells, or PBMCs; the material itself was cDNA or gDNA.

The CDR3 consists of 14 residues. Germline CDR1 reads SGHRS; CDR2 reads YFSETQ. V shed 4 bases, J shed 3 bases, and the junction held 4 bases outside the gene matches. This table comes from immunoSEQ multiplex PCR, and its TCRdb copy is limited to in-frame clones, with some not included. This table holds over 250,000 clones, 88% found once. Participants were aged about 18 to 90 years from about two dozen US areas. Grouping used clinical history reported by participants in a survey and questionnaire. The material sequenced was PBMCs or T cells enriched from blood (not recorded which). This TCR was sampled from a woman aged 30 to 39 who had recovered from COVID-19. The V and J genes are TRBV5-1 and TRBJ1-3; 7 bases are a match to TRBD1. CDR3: CASSRQGSGNTIYF. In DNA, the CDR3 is TGCGCCAGCAGCCGACAGGGAAGTGGAAACACCATATATTTT.